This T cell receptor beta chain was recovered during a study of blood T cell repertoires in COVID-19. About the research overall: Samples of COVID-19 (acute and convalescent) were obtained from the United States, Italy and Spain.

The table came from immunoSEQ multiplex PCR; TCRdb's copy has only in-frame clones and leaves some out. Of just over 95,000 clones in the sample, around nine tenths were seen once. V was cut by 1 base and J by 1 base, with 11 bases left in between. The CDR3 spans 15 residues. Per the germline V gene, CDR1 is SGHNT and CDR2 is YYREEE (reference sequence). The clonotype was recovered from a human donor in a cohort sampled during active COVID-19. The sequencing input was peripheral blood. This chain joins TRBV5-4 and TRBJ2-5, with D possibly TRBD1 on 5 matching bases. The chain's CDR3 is CASSLRTLSQETQYF. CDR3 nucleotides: TGTGCCAGCAGCTTGCGGACACTAAGCCAAGAGACCCAGTACTTC.